Listed below are T cell receptor beta chains from one sample, sequenced in a study of blood T cell repertoires in COVID-19. Using immunoSEQ multiplex PCR, the repertoire was profiled, and TCRdb retains in-frame clones only, with some absent. The sample records approximately 340,000 clones, 80% to 90% being singletons. Material for sequencing was peripheral blood. All receptors come from a man between 25 and 39 years old with active or convalescent COVID-19. Each CDR3 is given with its conserved first and last residue. Each record gives: D gene, J gene, V gene, clone size, CDR3 protein, CDR3 DNA. D genes are given only for firm matches. The size of a clone is reported for some rows only, either as once, few or many, or as a class for expanded clones.

>TRBD1|TRBJ1-2|TRBV7-2|NA
CASSPRTGRGNGYTF
TGTGCCAGCAGCCCCAGGACAGGGCGCGGGAATGGCTACACCTTC
>NA|TRBJ2-3|TRBV2|few
CASSAPVSDTQYF
TGTGCCAGCAGTGCCCCCGTGTCGGATACGCAGTATTTT
>TRBD2|TRBJ2-7|TRBV5-6|NA
CASSYTGTSAGEQYF
TGTGCCAGCAGCTACACCGGGACTAGCGCGGGGGAGCAGTACTTC
>NA|TRBJ1-2|TRBV6-6|NA
CASIGQGYGYTF
TGTGCCAGCATTGGCCAGGGGTATGGCTACACCTTC
>TRBD1|TRBJ1-2|TRBV6-2/TRBV6-3|few
CASSSRQGMFGYTF
TGTGCCAGCAGTTCCCGACAGGGCATGTTTGGCTACACCTTC
>NA|TRBJ1-2|TRBV4-1|NA
CASSQGRAGRGYTF
TGCGCCAGCAGCCAAGGACGGGCGGGCCGGGGCTACACCTTC
>NA|TRBJ2-2|TRBV9|NA
CASSVGQGMAGELFF
TGTGCCAGCAGCGTAGGCCAGGGGATGGCCGGGGAGCTGTTTTTT
>TRBD1|TRBJ1-1|TRBV6-5|NA
CASTTGADTEAFF
TGTGCCAGCACCACAGGGGCGGACACTGAAGCTTTCTTT
>NA|TRBJ1-6|TRBV7-9|NA
CASSLARQASSYNSPLHF
TGTGCCAGCAGCTTGGCGAGACAGGCTAGCTCCTATAATTCACCCCTCCACTTT
>NA|TRBJ2-7|TRBV3-1/TRBV3-2|NA
CASSQGVEEQYF
TGTGCCAGCAGCCAAGGAGTCGAAGAGCAGTACTTC
>NA|TRBJ1-1|TRBV19|NA
CASSIVGGSAEAFF
TGTGCCAGTAGTATAGTAGGGGGATCGGCTGAAGCTTTCTTT
>NA|TRBJ1-2|TRBV5-1|NA
CASSLGQDYGYTF
TGCGCCAGCAGCTTGGGACAAGACTATGGCTACACCTTC
>NA|TRBJ2-2|TRBV3-1/TRBV3-2|NA
CASSHDREVGELFF
TGTGCCAGCAGCCACGACAGGGAGGTCGGGGAGCTGTTTTTT
>NA|TRBJ2-7|TRBV2|NA
CASKDTGIYEQYF
TGTGCCAGCAAAGACACGGGAATTTACGAGCAGTACTTC
>NA|TRBJ2-7|TRBV3-1/TRBV3-2|NA
CASSQNTVEQYF
TGTGCCAGCAGCCAGAACACCGTCGAGCAGTACTTC
>TRBD2|TRBJ2-7|TRBV11-1|NA
CASSLLAGAADEQYF
TGTGCCAGCAGCTTACTAGCGGGAGCAGCGGACGAGCAGTACTTC
>NA|TRBJ1-1|TRBV5-4|NA
CASSLRGGGTFF
TGTGCCAGCAGCTTGAGAGGGGGTGGGACTTTCTTT
>TRBD1|TRBJ1-1|TRBV2|NA
CASSAGQGSREAFF
TGTGCCAGCAGTGCCGGACAGGGCAGTCGGGAAGCTTTCTTT
>TRBD2|TRBJ2-3|TRBV11-1|once
CASSLVAPPAGVQYF
TGTGCCAGCAGCTTAGTGGCACCCCCAGCGGGGGTGCAGTATTTT
>NA|TRBJ2-1|TRBV5-6|once
CASSFGTPDGQFF
TGTGCCAGCAGCTTCGGGACTCCCGACGGGCAGTTCTTC
>TRBD1|TRBJ1-3|TRBV4-1|NA
CASSHATGTEKRGNTIYF
TGCGCCAGCAGCCATGCAACCGGGACAGAAAAGAGAGGAAACACCATATATTTT
>NA|TRBJ1-2|TRBV4-1|once
CASSQEPLANYGYTF
TGCGCCAGCAGCCAAGAGCCACTAGCTAACTATGGCTACACCTTC
>TRBD1|TRBJ1-5|TRBV29-1|NA
CSATGAAGPQHF
TGCAGCGCAACAGGGGCGGCCGGGCCCCAGCATTTT
>TRBD1|TRBJ1-1|TRBV7-9|NA
CASSLRDRTEAFF
TGTGCCAGCAGCTTAAGGGACAGGACTGAAGCTTTCTTT
>NA|TRBJ1-1|TRBV5-1|NA
CASSRRQNTEAFF
TGCGCCAGCAGCAGAAGACAGAACACTGAAGCTTTCTTT
>NA|TRBJ1-2|TRBV4-2|NA
CASSQAGGPPNYGYTF
TGTGCCAGCAGCCAGGCGGGGGGTCCCCCTAACTATGGCTACACCTTC
>TRBD1|TRBJ2-1|TRBV12-3/TRBV12-4|NA
CASSLETGVKFF
TGTGCCAGCAGTTTGGAAACAGGGGTGAAGTTCTTC
>NA|TRBJ2-7|TRBV7-9|NA
CASSLQGHEQYF
TGTGCCAGCAGCTTACAGGGCCACGAGCAGTACTTC
>NA|TRBJ1-2|TRBV19|NA
CASTQRGYGYTF
TGTGCCAGTACTCAAAGGGGGTATGGCTACACCTTC
>NA|TRBJ1-1|TRBV29-1|NA
CSVVTGLNTEAFF
TGCAGCGTGGTGACAGGCTTGAACACTGAAGCTTTCTTT
>TRBD2|TRBJ2-7|TRBV28|NA
CASSFSLAGLSYEQYF
TGTGCCAGCAGTTTCTCCCTAGCGGGACTCTCCTACGAGCAGTACTTC
>NA|TRBJ2-1|TRBV19|NA
CASSASGSSYNEQFF
TGTGCCAGTAGCGCTAGTGGAAGCTCCTACAATGAGCAGTTCTTC